Described below is a single TCR beta chain sequence and its context. What it recognizes is unknown. This entry is derived from a study of T cell responses to AZD1222 COVID-19 vaccine. Findings and caveats of the study: Distributed over spike, vaccine-associated CD4 TCRs predominated at 160-218 and 743-854. Clonal diversity was possibly underestimated, and the donors were mostly white British, with more females.

TCRdb keeps only in-frame clones here, not all; method: immunoSEQ multiplex PCR. The sample includes 120,000 or so clones, about 90% seen only once; the top ten take 1.1%. Per germline, CDR1 LGHDT and CDR2 YNNKEL (reference sequence). V shed 1 base and J shed 3 bases, with 4 bases lying between them. This CDR3 is built from 13 residues. The chain combines TRBV3-1 (or the pseudogene TRBV3-2) with TRBJ1-5; D is unresolved. This specimen consisted of peripheral blood, obtained on day 0 of AZD1222 vaccination. This receptor was obtained from an adult in good health. The CDR3 spells CASSQAYNQPQHF. For the CDR3, the DNA is TGTGCCAGCAGCCAAGCGTACAATCAGCCCCAGCATTTT.